These 26 T cell receptor beta chains share one sample of origin, sequenced in a study of glioma-infiltrating T cells. The iRepertoire nested amplicon-rescue multiplex PCR amplified TCR alpha and beta CDR3s from RNA. TCRdb used MiXCR to reprocess the multiplex PCR reads, holding one entry per CDR3 protein. The data contain 300,000 to 450,000 distinct CDR3 sequences, 41% of them singletons. Specimen: glioma tissue, nonneoplastic brain tissue, or PBMCs (not recorded which). The origin of the receptors is a human donor with low-grade glioma or glioblastoma, undergoing nonglioma brain surgery, or in good health (not recorded which).

Only a few counts were recorded for this clonotype. The chain joins TRBV27 to TRBJ1-2; TRBD1 agrees at 8 bases. V gave up 4 bases and J gave up 5 bases; unmatched junction bases: 9. The length of the CDR3 is 15 residues. Germline CDR1 reads MNHEY; CDR2 reads SMNVEV (reference sequence). CDR3 residues: CASSSFQGAPYGYTF. CDR3 bases: TGTGCCAGCAGTTCCTTTCAGGGGGCCCCTTATGGCTACACCTTC.

In its sample, this clonotype was seen many times. The rearrangement joins TRBV6-5 to TRBJ1-1; the match to TRBD1 covers 7 bases. V lost 0 bases to trimming and J lost 8 bases; unmatched junction nucleotides: 3. CDR1 is MNHEY and CDR2 is SVGAGI in the germline V gene. The CDR3 consists of 13 residues. The CDR3 region has the DNA TGTGCCAGCAGTTACTCAGGGGGCCCAGAAGCTTTCTTT. This sequence encodes CASSYSGGPEAFF.

The chain recombines TRBV19 with TRBJ1-2, with D possibly matching TRBD1 (5 bases). The germline V gene has CDR1 LNHDA and CDR2 SQIVND (reference sequence). The CDR3 totals 14 residues. Trimming pared 3 bases from V and 0 bases from J, leaving 8 bases between. This CDR3 is CASSMGGTNYGYTF. In DNA form, the CDR3 reads TGTGCCAGTAGTATGGGGGGGACTAACTATGGCTACACCTTC.

Comment on this clonotype: The junction shows a germline mismatch at one end, possibly a read error. This chain joins TRBV20-1 and TRBJ2-5; D perhaps matches TRBD2 (5 bases). Germline V CDR1 and CDR2: DFQATT, SNEGSKA (reference sequence). This CDR3 spans 14 amino acids. CDR3 loop: CSARRGAFRETQCF. In DNA form, the CDR3 reads TGCAGTGCTCGGCGCGGAGCTTTTAGGGAGACCCAGTGCTTC.

This sequence joins TRBV7-9 and TRBJ1-4, with 7 bases lining up with TRBD1. The CDR3 length is 14 residues. V shed 8 bases, J shed 5 bases, and the junction held 8 bases outside the gene matches. The germline V gene encodes CDR1 SEHNR and CDR2 FQNEAQ (reference sequence). CDR3 amino acids: CASGLGQSNEKLFF. As DNA, the CDR3 is TGTGCCAGCGGTTTGGGACAGTCGAATGAAAAACTGTTTTTT.

This clonotype showed up many times. This chain uses TRBV27 with TRBJ2-1, with D unclear. The germline V gene encodes CDR1 MNHEY and CDR2 SMNVEV (reference sequence). The CDR3 is made up of 14 amino acids. The V and J ends lost 2 bases and 1 base respectively, with 6 bases between them. The CDR3 DNA is TGTGCCAGCAGTTTAGAAGAGTCCTACAATGAGCAGTTCTTC. Protein sequence: CASSLEESYNEQFF.

The chain carries TRBV3-1 and TRBJ2-1, with 9 bases that match TRBD2. Germline V gene lookup returns CDR1 LGHDT and CDR2 YNNKEL (reference sequence). This CDR3 is 18 amino acids long. V trimming: 4 bases; J trimming: 1 base; junction bases outside the gene matches: 11. The CDR3 spells CASSPYLSGSGSYNEQFF. CDR3 in DNA: TGTGCCAGCAGCCCCTACCTTAGCGGGAGTGGATCCTACAATGAGCAGTTCTTC.

A note on this clonotype: This may come from a read error, since a much larger clone is one base off. The chain employs TRBV6-2 or TRBV6-3 and TRBJ2-7; D perhaps matches TRBD2 (5 bases). Germline V CDR1 and CDR2: MNHEY, SVGEGT. The CDR3 extends over 13 amino acids. CDR3 region: CASSYLSAYEQHF. CDR3 in DNA: TGTGCCAGCAGTTATCTTAGCGCTTACGAGCAGCACTTC.

The chain employs TRBV4-2 and TRBJ2-1; D is possibly TRBD2 (5 bases). Germline assignment: CDR1 LGHNA and CDR2 YNFKEQ. This CDR3 is 18 amino acids long. Trimming left V 1 base short and J 4 bases short, with 20 bases between. CDR3 residues: CASSQGQLVNEGYNEQFF. Here the CDR3 DNA reads TGTGCCAGCAGCCAAGGCCAACTGGTTAATGAGGGTTACAATGAGCAGTTCTTC.

V usage is TRBV4-1 and J usage is TRBJ2-7; D unresolved. Germline CDR1 reads MGHRA; CDR2 reads YSYEKL. Trimming removed 1 base from V and 0 bases from J, with 7 bases in between. CDR3 length equals 14 residues. The CDR3 is CASSQAPGSYEQYF. DNA of the CDR3: TGCGCCAGCAGCCAAGCCCCAGGCTCCTACGAGCAGTACTTC.

The gene calls are TRBV7-3 and TRBJ2-1; the D gene is possibly TRBD2 (6 bases). The CDR3 spans 17 residues. The ends were cut back, 5 bases at V and 4 bases at J, with 21 bases in the middle. The V gene's germline CDR1 is SGHTA and CDR2 FQGTGA. The CDR3 region is CASSPQVMGGGYNEQFF. The CDR3 coding sequence is TGTGCCAGCAGCCCCCAGGTTATGGGTGGGGGGTACAATGAGCAGTTCTTC.

Only a few counts were recorded for this clonotype. The chain links TRBV10-2 to TRBJ2-7; D is undetermined. The CDR3 has 11 residues. V lost 2 bases to trimming and J lost 4 bases, with 3 bases between them. In germline, CDR1 is WSHSY, CDR2 SAAADI. CDR3 region: CASSEEYEQYF. The CDR3 nucleotides are TGCGCCAGCAGTGAGGAGTACGAGCAGTACTTC.

Comments on this clonotype: Sequence at one end of the junction differs from germline and may be a read error. The V gene is TRBV4-3, the J gene TRBJ2-3; D is ambiguous. The CDR3 is 13 amino acids. Germline CDR1 reads LGHNA; CDR2 reads YSLEER. The CDR3 protein is CASIQDTSDTQYF. The CDR3 DNA reads as TGCGCCAGCATCCAAGATACATCCGATACGCAGTATTTT.

Turning to this clonotype: Given a much more abundant clone one base away, this may be a read error. V gene TRBV28 combines with J gene TRBJ2-3; TRBD1 is a possible D gene (6 bases). Germline assignment: CDR1 MDHEN and CDR2 SYDVKM. V lost 8 bases to trimming and J lost 2 bases, with 11 bases between them. There are 13 residues in the CDR3. This CDR3 reads CASRDTDTDTQYF. The CDR3 DNA follows: TGTGCCAGCCGGGACACAGACACAGATACGCAGTATTTT.

The chain employs TRBV20-1 and TRBJ2-7; 11 bases are a match to TRBD1. Germline-derived CDR1 and CDR2 are DFQATT and SNEGSKA (reference sequence). The CDR3 sequence is 14 residues long. Trimming at V came to 4 bases and at J to 4 bases, leaving 6 bases not matched to a gene. CDR3 residues: CSATRTGGTYEQYF. The CDR3 region has the DNA TGCAGTGCTACCAGGACAGGGGGCACATACGAGCAGTACTTC.

With respect to this clonotype: A junction boundary mismatches the germline segment, possibly from a read error. V and J are TRBV20-1 and TRBJ2-1; 8 bases are a match to TRBD2. The CDR3 length is 16 residues. From germline, CDR1 is DFQATT and CDR2 SNEGSKA (reference sequence). The CDR3 loop reads CSARVSGSRSCNEQFF. CDR3 bases: TGCAGTGCTAGAGTGAGCGGGAGTAGGTCCTGCAATGAGCAGTTCTTC.

This chain links TRBV20-1 with TRBJ2-1; the D is unclear. With 6 bases removed from V and 0 bases from J, the gap between germline ends came to 6 bases. The V gene's germline CDR1 is DFQATT and CDR2 SNEGSKA (reference sequence). The CDR3 loop spans 12 amino acids. For the CDR3, the DNA is TGCAGTGCACGCGGCTCCTACAATGAGCAGTTCTTC. Protein: CSARGSYNEQFF.

The V and J genes are TRBV7-2 and TRBJ1-1, with TRBD1 as a possible D gene (5 bases). Per germline, CDR1 SGHTA and CDR2 FQGNSA. V lost 2 bases and J 2 bases, leaving 15 bases between the germline ends. CDR3 length: 16 amino acids. The CDR3 here is CASSLRSGTANTEAFF. The CDR3 DNA follows: TGTGCCAGCAGCTTAAGATCCGGGACTGCAAACACTGAAGCTTTCTTT.

In regard to this clonotype: At one boundary the junction diverges from the germline segment, which might be a read error. The gene calls are TRBV6-2 or TRBV6-3 and TRBJ1-2, with D tentatively TRBD1 (5 bases). Per the germline V gene, CDR1 is MNHEY and CDR2 is SVGEGT. This CDR3 contains 13 residues. The CDR3 DNA reads as TGTCCCAGCAGTTACGGGACCACCGGCGGCTACAACTTC. It translates to CPSSYGTTGGYNF.

This clonotype was seen a handful of times. This sequence joins TRBV6-4 and TRBJ2-1, with 10 bases fitting TRBD2. Unmatched junction bases numbered 8, after V lost 0 bases and J lost 9 bases. The CDR3 spans 16 residues. The germline V gene has CDR1 MRHNA and CDR2 SNTAGT. CDR3 coding DNA: TGTGCCAGCAGTGACTCTGGGACTAGCGTTATACTTGAGCAGTTCTTC. It is translated as CASSDSGTSVILEQFF.

V usage is TRBV7-9 and J usage is TRBJ2-7; D not resolved. Per the germline V gene, CDR1 is SEHNR and CDR2 is FQNEAQ (reference sequence). CDR3 length: 15 amino acids. V lost 5 bases and J 2 bases, leaving 16 bases between the germline ends. The DNA for the CDR3 is TGTGCCAGCAGCGGCCGGACCGTTGCTCCCTACGAGCAGTACTTC. Protein product: CASSGRTVAPYEQYF.

This clonotype was seen at least ten times. The rearrangement joins TRBV7-2 to TRBJ1-6; D is perhaps TRBD1 (5 bases). CDR1 is SGHTA, CDR2 FQGNSA, per germline. The CDR3 loop spans 15 amino acids. Trimming took 10 bases from V and 0 from J, leaving 13 bases between them. Here the CDR3 reads CATKGQGSYNSPLHF. The CDR3 DNA is TGTGCCACAAAGGGTCAGGGCTCCTATAATTCACCCCTCCACTTT.

This clonotype occurred once. The V and J genes are TRBV5-1 and TRBJ2-3, with 11 bases that match TRBD2. Trimming took 0 bases from V and 2 from J; bases not matched to a gene: 8. The CDR3 totals 18 residues. CDR1 is SGHRS, CDR2 YFSETQ, per germline. The CDR3 loop reads CASSLAPSGRFSTDTQYF. The CDR3 DNA is TGCGCCAGCAGCTTGGCCCCTAGCGGGAGGTTCTCCACAGATACGCAGTATTTT.

To note about this clonotype: Given a much more abundant clone one base away, this may be a read error. The V call is TRBV28, the J call TRBJ2-7; D possibly corresponds to TRBD2 (6 bases). V lost 8 bases to trimming and J lost 4 bases, with 15 bases between them. The CDR3 is made up of 13 amino acids. Germline V gene lookup returns CDR1 MDHEN and CDR2 SYDVKM. DNA for the CDR3: TGTGCCAGCTGCCCGGGAGCGGGTTACGAGCAGTACTTC. It yields the protein CASCPGAGYEQYF. Together with reference TRBV28 and TRBJ2-7, the CDR3 gives the full variable domain: DVKVTQSSRYLVKRTGEKVFLECVQDMDHENMFWYRQDPGLGLRLIYFSYDVKMKEKGDIPEGYSVSREKKERFSLILESASTNQTSMYLCASCPGAGYEQYFGPGTRLTVT.

V usage is TRBV7-2 and J usage is TRBJ2-7; 10 bases map to TRBD2. The J segment lost 4 bases and the V segment lost 2 bases, leaving 5 bases of the junction unmatched. Germline CDR1 reads SGHTA; CDR2 reads FQGNSA. CDR3 length equals 15 residues. CDR3 sequence reads: CASSLQAGGPYEQYF. The DNA for the CDR3 is TGTGCCAGCAGCTTACAAGCGGGAGGGCCTTACGAGCAGTACTTC.

To note about this clonotype: Here the CDR3 omits its conserved ending phenylalanine or tryptophan, so a read error is the likely source. The rearrangement links TRBV20-1 to TRBJ1-1; D is possibly TRBD1 (6 bases). CDR1 and CDR2 from the germline V gene are DFQATT and SNEGSKA (reference sequence). There are 15 residues in the CDR3. The V gene lost 6 bases and the J gene lost 0 bases, with 17 bases spanning the gap. The CDR3, as DNA: TGCAGTGCCTCAAAGGGGGTCCAGATGAACACTGAAGCTTTCCTT. Amino acids: CSASKGVQMNTEAFL.